This entry features one TCR beta chain sequence. Its matching antigen is unknown. The sample originates from a study of cytomegalovirus exposure and HLA in healthy donors. General study findings and limits: A later analysis reportedly found fewer N-insertions in an Asian-associated ancestry cluster than the roughly 670-donor mean. The study labeled 180 or so TCR beta chains cytomegalovirus-associated.

The PCR had 60 Vbeta and 13 Jbeta primers. Sequencing used immunoSEQ multiplex PCR; TCRdb keeps in-frame clones, though not all of them. This table holds some 89,000 clones. Sample: PBMCs. The sequence was collected from a woman aged 25 to 45 in good health and CMV-seronegative.

The chain's CDR3 is CASSLIRGATYEQYF. CDR3 in DNA: TGTGCCAGCAGCTTAATTCGGGGGGCGACCTACGAGCAGTACTTC. The genes are TRBV7-2 and TRBJ2-7, with D tentatively TRBD2 (7 bases). Germline V lookup: CDR1 SGHTA, CDR2 FQGNSA. V was pared by 2 bases and J by 2 bases, with 13 bases between. This CDR3 has 15 amino acids.